The rows below give T cell receptor beta chains drawn from one sample of a study of CD4 T cells in relation to SARS-CoV-2 and coronaviruses. These receptors have no known antigen. Clones were sequenced by immunoSEQ multiplex PCR, and TCRdb holds only the in-frame ones, with some missing. This table has some 17,000 clones, about three quarters appearing once. Sample: CD4+ T cells from PBMCs, cultured in vitro. All receptors come from a human donor in good health. Both conserved end residues are part of each CDR3. The D gene is left open where the match is weak. Clone size, where shown, is once, few, many, or a class for clones that have expanded.

J gene	clone size	D gene	V gene	CDR3 DNA	CDR3 protein
TRBJ2-3	once	NA	TRBV28	TGTGCCAGCAGTTTTGCGTCCCGGGGAGATACGCAGTATTTT	CASSFASRGDTQYF
TRBJ2-3	NA	NA	TRBV11-2	TGTGCCAGCAGCTTATTGGGCGGAACAGTGACTAGCACAGATACGCAGTATTTT	CASSLLGGTVTSTDTQYF
TRBJ2-5	NA	TRBD1	TRBV18	TGTGCCAGCTCACCACCAGGGACAGACATGTACCAAGAGACCCAGTACTTC	CASSPPGTDMYQETQYF
TRBJ2-7	NA	NA	TRBV7-2	TGTGCCAGCAGCTTAGCGGGCCTACACTCCTACGAGCAGTACTTC	CASSLAGLHSYEQYF
TRBJ1-5	NA	NA	TRBV6-2/TRBV6-3	TGTGCCAGCAGCCGCAGGGAAAATGGGGGTAGCAATCAGCCCCAGCATTTT	CASSRRENGGSNQPQHF
TRBJ2-7	NA	NA	TRBV4-1	TGCGCCAGCAGCCCAGACCGGGACTCGGTGCCCTACGAGCAGTACTTC	CASSPDRDSVPYEQYF
TRBJ1-1	few	NA	TRBV9	TGTGCCAGCAGCCCCCCCCCTGGATCAGACACTGAAGCTTTCTTT	CASSPPPGSDTEAFF
TRBJ2-7	once	TRBD2	TRBV3-1/TRBV3-2	TGTGCCAGCAGCCCCCGACTAGCGGGGGCTGGCGGGGAGCAGTACTTC	CASSPRLAGAGGEQYF
TRBJ1-2	NA	NA	TRBV7-8	TGTGCCAGCAGCTTAGAGATTAACAGAGTCGACTATGGCTACACCTTC	CASSLEINRVDYGYTF
TRBJ2-7	NA	NA	TRBV12-3/TRBV12-4	TGTGCCAGCAGTCCCGCCGTGCGCGAGCAGTACTTC	CASSPAVREQYF
TRBJ1-5	NA	NA	TRBV18	TGTGCCAGCTCACCGGCGGGGGGCCTCGGTCAAGCCCAGCATTTT	CASSPAGGLGQAQHF
TRBJ2-7	NA	TRBD2	TRBV30	TGTGCCTGGAGTGAGGCTAGCGGGGGGGCCTACGAGCAGTACTTC	CAWSEASGGAYEQYF
TRBJ2-1	NA	NA	TRBV6-6	TGTGCCAGCAGGGAGGGCGGTGAGCAGTTCTTC	CASREGGEQFF
TRBJ1-1	NA	TRBD1	TRBV19	TGTGCCAGTAGTATAGGGACAGGGGCGGTCACTGAAGCTTTCTTT	CASSIGTGAVTEAFF
TRBJ2-2	once	NA	TRBV6-6	TGTGCCAGCAGAATCAACAACGGGGCCGGGGAGCTGTTTTTT	CASRINNGAGELFF
TRBJ2-5	NA	TRBD1	TRBV4-1	TGCGCCAGCAGCCATCAAAAAGGGACAGGGACACAAGAGACCCAGTACTTC	CASSHQKGTGTQETQYF
TRBJ2-3	NA	NA	TRBV7-7	TGTGCCAGCAGCCCAAGGCTGGGCACAGATACGCAGTATTTT	CASSPRLGTDTQYF
TRBJ1-5	NA	TRBD1	TRBV2	TGTGCCAGCAGTGTCGACAGGGGGCCCCAGCATTTT	CASSVDRGPQHF
TRBJ2-5	NA	NA	TRBV18	TGTGCCAGCTCACTCTCCGAGGGGAACCAAGAGACCCAGTACTTC	CASSLSEGNQETQYF
TRBJ2-2	NA	NA	TRBV10-2	TGCGCCAGCAAAGGGCCCGTCTCCCCGAACACCGGGGAGCTGTTTTTT	CASKGPVSPNTGELFF
TRBJ1-2	once	NA	TRBV3-1/TRBV3-2	TGTGCCAGCAGCCAAGGGTTAACAGGGCACGGCTACACCTTC	CASSQGLTGHGYTF
TRBJ1-6	NA	TRBD1	TRBV7-9	TGTGCCAGCAGCTCAGGGACAGTTTATGCTTCACCCCTCCACTTT	CASSSGTVYASPLHF
TRBJ2-7	NA	NA	TRBV6-6	TGTGCCAGCAGGGGGCGGGACGAGCAGTACTTC	CASRGRDEQYF
TRBJ1-1	NA	NA	TRBV6-5	TGTGCCAGCAGTACCGGACTTGACACTGAAGCTTTCTTT	CASSTGLDTEAFF
TRBJ2-2	NA	NA	TRBV5-1	TGCGCCAGCAGCCCTAATTCCGGAAACACCGGGGAGCTGTTTTTT	CASSPNSGNTGELFF
TRBJ2-2	NA	TRBD1	TRBV6-4	TGTGCCAGCAGGAGACAGGGTGAAACCGGGGAGCTGTTTTTT	CASRRQGETGELFF
TRBJ1-4	NA	NA	TRBV30	TGTGCCTGGAGTGATACACAGGTCTATGGTGAAAAACTGTTTTTT	CAWSDTQVYGEKLFF
TRBJ1-3	NA	TRBD1	TRBV3-1/TRBV3-2	TGTGCCAGCAGCCCCTGGGACAGGGAGGCCGGAAACACCATATATTTT	CASSPWDREAGNTIYF
TRBJ1-6	few	NA	TRBV7-2	TGTGCCAGCAGCTTAGGCACCGGGACCTATTCACCCCTCCACTTT	CASSLGTGTYSPLHF
TRBJ1-2	NA	NA	TRBV12-5	TGTGCTAGTGGTTCCGGTGTGTTTGGGGGGCGCGCCTATGGCTACACCTTC	CASGSGVFGGRAYGYTF
TRBJ2-3	NA	NA	TRBV19	TGTGCCAGTAGTATTTTGGGCTATGCGGATACGCAGTATTTT	CASSILGYADTQYF
TRBJ2-1	NA	TRBD2	TRBV3-1/TRBV3-2	TGTGCCAGCAGCACTAGCGGGAGCTACAATGAGCAGTTCTTC	CASSTSGSYNEQFF
TRBJ1-2	NA	NA	TRBV3-1/TRBV3-2	TGTGCCAGCAGCCAAGATTCGGACAGAAACTATGGCTACACCTTC	CASSQDSDRNYGYTF
TRBJ1-5	few	NA	TRBV30	TGTGCCTGGAATTCGGACCCCAATCAGCCCCAGCATTTT	CAWNSDPNQPQHF
TRBJ2-1	NA	TRBD2	TRBV11-2	TGTGCCAGCAGCGTGGGGCTAGCGGAACCCAATGAGCAGTTCTTC	CASSVGLAEPNEQFF
TRBJ2-6	NA	NA	TRBV4-2	TGTGCCAGCAGCCAAGATTCCTCCCGGACCGGGGCCAACGTCCTGACTTTC	CASSQDSSRTGANVLTF
TRBJ2-3	NA	TRBD1	TRBV30	TGTGCCTGGAGGCCGTTGGGACAGGGGTTTCGCACAGATACGCAGTATTTT	CAWRPLGQGFRTDTQYF
TRBJ2-3	NA	TRBD2	TRBV6-5	TGTGCCAGCAGAAGTAGCGGGAGCGCCGCAGATACGCAGTATTTT	CASRSSGSAADTQYF
TRBJ2-1	NA	NA	TRBV5-1	TGCGCCAGCAGCTTGTTGGGGCAGGGTGGAGTTAATGAGCAGTTCTTC	CASSLLGQGGVNEQFF
TRBJ2-3	NA	NA	TRBV15	TGTGCCACCAGCAGAGATCTTGATGATACGCAGTATTTT	CATSRDLDDTQYF
TRBJ2-1	NA	NA	TRBV7-6	TGTGCCAGCAGCTTAGGCCAGGGGATTATCAATGAGCAGTTCTTC	CASSLGQGIINEQFF
TRBJ2-4	NA	TRBD1	TRBV9	TGTGCCAGCAGCGTGGGACAGGGCCTGAACATTCAGTACTTC	CASSVGQGLNIQYF
TRBJ1-1	NA	NA	TRBV28	TGTGCCAGCAAACCCGGAGACTTCGGGGTCACTGAAGCTTTCTTT	CASKPGDFGVTEAFF
TRBJ1-5	NA	NA	TRBV12-5	TGTGCTAGTGGTTTGGGGGGGGCCTTCAATCAGCCCCAGCATTTT	CASGLGGAFNQPQHF
TRBJ1-4	NA	NA	TRBV7-9	TGTGCCAGCAGCCGGGACGGGGGAAATGAAAAACTGTTTTTT	CASSRDGGNEKLFF
TRBJ2-1	NA	NA	TRBV2	TGTGCCAGAGGTGGGGGGCAGGCCTACAATGAGCAGTTCTTC	CARGGGQAYNEQFF
TRBJ2-1	NA	NA	TRBV5-4	TGTGCCAGCAGCTTGGAAGGGGGTGCCTCCTACAGTGAGCAGTTCTTC	CASSLEGGASYSEQFF
TRBJ2-7	NA	NA	TRBV11-3	TGTGCCAGCAGCTTCCTACCCCTCTCCTACGAGCAGTACTTC	CASSFLPLSYEQYF
TRBJ1-2	NA	NA	TRBV10-3	TGTGCCATCAAAAATTCGGACAGCGCCTCTAACTATGGCTACACCTTC	CAIKNSDSASNYGYTF
TRBJ2-6	NA	NA	TRBV20-1	TGCAGTGCCGGGGGGGCCAACGTCCTGACTTTC	CSAGGANVLTF
TRBJ2-3	once	TRBD2	TRBV7-2	TGTGCCAGCAGCCATGTGGCTAGCGGGAGGGCTGATACGCAGTATTTT	CASSHVASGRADTQYF
TRBJ1-3	NA	NA	TRBV12-5	TGTGCTAGTGGTCCTTCTGGGGGGGCGGGAGGAAACACCATATATTTT	CASGPSGGAGGNTIYF
TRBJ1-4	NA	TRBD1	TRBV7-2	TGTGCCAGCAGCCACGCGACAGGGGATAATGAAAAACTGTTTTTT	CASSHATGDNEKLFF
TRBJ1-5	NA	TRBD1	TRBV27	TGTGCCAGCAGTTCACCGGGACAGGGGTATCAGCCCCAGCATTTT	CASSSPGQGYQPQHF